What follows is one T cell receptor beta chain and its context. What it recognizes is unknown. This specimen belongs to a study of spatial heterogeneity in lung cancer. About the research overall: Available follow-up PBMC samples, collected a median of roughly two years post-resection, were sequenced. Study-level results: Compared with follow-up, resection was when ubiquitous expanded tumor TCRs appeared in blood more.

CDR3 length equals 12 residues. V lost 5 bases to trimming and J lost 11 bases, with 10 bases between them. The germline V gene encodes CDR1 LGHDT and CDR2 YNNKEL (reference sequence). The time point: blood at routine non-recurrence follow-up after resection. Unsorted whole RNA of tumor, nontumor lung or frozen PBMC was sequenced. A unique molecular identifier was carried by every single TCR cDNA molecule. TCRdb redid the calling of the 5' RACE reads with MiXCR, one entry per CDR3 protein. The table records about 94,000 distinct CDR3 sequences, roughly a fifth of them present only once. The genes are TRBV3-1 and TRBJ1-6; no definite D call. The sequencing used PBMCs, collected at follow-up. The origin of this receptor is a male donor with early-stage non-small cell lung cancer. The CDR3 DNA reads TGTGCCAGCAGCGAGACCGGGCCACCCCTCCACTTT. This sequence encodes CASSETGPPLHF.